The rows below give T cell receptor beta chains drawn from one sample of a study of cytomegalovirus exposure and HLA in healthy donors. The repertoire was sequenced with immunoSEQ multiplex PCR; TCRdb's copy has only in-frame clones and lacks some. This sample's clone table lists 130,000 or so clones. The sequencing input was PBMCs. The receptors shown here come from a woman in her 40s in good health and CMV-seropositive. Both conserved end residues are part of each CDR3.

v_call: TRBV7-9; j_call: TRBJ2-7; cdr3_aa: CASSLAGGVVTYEQYF
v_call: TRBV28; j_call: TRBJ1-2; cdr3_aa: CASRSTGGAEGYTF
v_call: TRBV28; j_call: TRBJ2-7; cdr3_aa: CASEQGATYEQYF
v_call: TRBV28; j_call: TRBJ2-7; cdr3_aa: CASSLGVSYEQYF
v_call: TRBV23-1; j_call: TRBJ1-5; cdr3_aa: CASSHRQGFNQPQHF
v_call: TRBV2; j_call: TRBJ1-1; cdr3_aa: CASSETTGRNTEAFF
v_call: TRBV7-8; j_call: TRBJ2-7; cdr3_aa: CASSLPGQGAGEQYF
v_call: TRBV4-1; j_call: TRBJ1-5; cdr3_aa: CASSSGVWQPQHF
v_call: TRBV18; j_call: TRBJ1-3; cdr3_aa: CASSPPSAGISGNTIYF
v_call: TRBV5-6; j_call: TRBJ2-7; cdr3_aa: CASCREPGRFDEQYF
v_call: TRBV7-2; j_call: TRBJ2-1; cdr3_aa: CASSPSLLAGTYNEQFF
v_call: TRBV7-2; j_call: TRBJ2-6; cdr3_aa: CASSRQGRAPNSGANVLTF
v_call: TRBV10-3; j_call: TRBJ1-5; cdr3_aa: CAIRNRGVGNQPQHF
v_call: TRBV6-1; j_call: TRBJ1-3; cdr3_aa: CATNPDSSNTIYF
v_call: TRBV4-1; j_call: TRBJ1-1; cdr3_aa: CASSQFGTGEAFF
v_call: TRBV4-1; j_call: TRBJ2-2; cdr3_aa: CASSSRADRNTGELFF
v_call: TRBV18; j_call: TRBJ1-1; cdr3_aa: CASSPGQGASGTEAFF
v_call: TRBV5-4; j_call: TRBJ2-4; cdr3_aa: CASSLLGARGRSKNIQYF
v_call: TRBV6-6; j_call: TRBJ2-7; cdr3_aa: CASSYPGTGAYEQYF
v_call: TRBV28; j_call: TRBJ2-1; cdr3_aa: CASTLAGRSSYNEQFF
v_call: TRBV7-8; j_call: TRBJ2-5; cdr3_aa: CASQKGLQETQYF
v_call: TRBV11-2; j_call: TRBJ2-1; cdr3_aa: CASSLVTSGRRNEQFF
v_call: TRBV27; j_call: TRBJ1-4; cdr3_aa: CASSRTGSRVREKLFF
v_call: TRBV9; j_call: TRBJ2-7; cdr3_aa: CASSKLAGGHEQYF